This T cell receptor (beta chain) was sequenced in a study of blood T cell repertoires in COVID-19. Study as a whole: Acute and convalescent COVID-19 samples came from the United States, Italy and Spain. The analysed material was cDNA or gDNA that came from T cells, B-cell-depleted T cells, or PBMCs.

As processed by the authors: Amplified reference gene primers provided the basis for estimating nucleated cell counts. Profiled with immunoSEQ multiplex PCR; TCRdb holds only in-frame clones, not every one. V, J and clone size derive from that table, while D and trimming were established from the DNA sequence. The sample comprises about 97,000 clones, 70% to 85% of which are singletons, and 10% rests with the top ten. In germline, CDR1 is SGHAT, CDR2 FQNNGV. The CDR3 extends over 16 amino acids. Trimming shortened V by 1 base and J by 2 bases, and 14 bases separated the two germline ends. The TCR was taken from a man in his 70s with acute or convalescent COVID-19. Sequencing input: peripheral blood. The chain has TRBV11-2 and TRBJ2-5, with D tentatively TRBD2 (5 bases). The DNA of the CDR3 is TGTGCCAGCAGCTTAGGTGGTGGGGAGCCGCAAGAGACCCAGTACTTC. Residues: CASSLGGGEPQETQYF.